Listed here are 30 T cell receptor beta chains from one sample, sequenced in a study of T cell responses to AZD1222 COVID-19 vaccine. Profiling relied on immunoSEQ multiplex PCR, and the TCRdb table lists in-frame clones only, not all of them. Among about 180,000 clones listed, 85% to 90% were seen once. Here the sequenced sample was peripheral blood, taken on day 0 of AZD1222 vaccination. The receptors originated from an adult in good health.

A single count supports this clone. The genes are TRBV13 and TRBJ1-5, with TRBD1 matching over 9 bases. Germline-derived CDR1 and CDR2 are PRHDT and FYEKMQ (reference sequence). With V trimmed by 5 bases and J by 5 bases, 4 bases remained unmatched. CDR3 length equals 14 residues. Here the CDR3 reads CASSRQGDYQPQHF. Here the CDR3 DNA reads TGTGCCAGCAGCCGACAGGGGGATTATCAGCCCCAGCATTTT.

The chain joins TRBV6-5 to TRBJ2-2; the match to TRBD1 covers 9 bases. The trim removed 4 bases at V and 7 bases at J, leaving 7 bases unmatched. This CDR3 contains 15 residues. Germline V CDR1 and CDR2: MNHEY, SVGAGI. The CDR3: CASSSLTGGGGELFF. DNA for the CDR3: TGTGCCAGCAGTTCCCTGACAGGGGGGGGCGGGGAGCTGTTTTTT.

The V call is TRBV28, the J call TRBJ2-5; 9 positions agree with TRBD2. CDR1 and CDR2 from the germline V gene are MDHEN and SYDVKM. V lost 6 bases to trimming and J lost 4 bases; unmatched junction nucleotides: 3. The CDR3 sequence is 13 residues long. CDR3 residues: CASRDSGRETQYF. The CDR3 DNA follows: TGTGCCAGCAGAGATAGCGGGAGAGAGACCCAGTACTTC.

This clone was seen a handful of times. The J gene is TRBJ1-3, the V gene TRBV14, with D tentatively TRBD1 (5 bases). Trimming pared 4 bases from V and 0 bases from J, leaving 13 bases between. The CDR3 is 16 amino acids. The germline V gene has CDR1 SGHDN and CDR2 FVKESK. The CDR3 sequence: CASSPTGRVSGNTIYF. The CDR3 DNA reads TGTGCCAGCAGCCCTACCGGCAGGGTCTCTGGAAACACCATATATTTT.

This chain joins TRBV5-1 and TRBJ1-6; TRBD1 aligns across 7 bases. CDR1 and CDR2 from the germline V gene are SGHRS and YFSETQ. Losses at the gene ends were 6 bases for V and 3 bases for J; bases not matched to a gene: 9. The CDR3 runs 16 residues. The CDR3 loop reads CASTFTTGNYNSPLHF. In DNA form, the CDR3 reads TGCGCCAGCACGTTTACGACAGGGAACTATAATTCACCCCTCCACTTT. The whole variable domain, filled in from reference TRBV5-1 and TRBJ1-6, reads KAGVTQTPRYLIKTRGQQVTLSCSPISGHRSVSWYQQTPGQGLQFLFEYFSETQRNKGNFPGRFSGRQFSNSRSEMNVSTLELGDSALYLCASTFTTGNYNSPLHFGNGTRLTVT.

Only one count was recorded for this clone. This chain joins TRBV7-8 and TRBJ1-1, with D possibly being TRBD1 (5 bases). There are 16 residues in the CDR3. Germline V gene data show CDR1 as SGHVS and CDR2 as FQNEAQ. V was pared by 4 bases and J by 0 bases, with 15 bases between. CDR3 coding DNA: TGTGCCAGCAGCTCAGGGTCAGGGATTATGAACACTGAAGCTTTCTTT. It is translated as CASSSGSGIMNTEAFF.

This clone was counted a single time. The chain links TRBV7-9 to TRBJ2-1; 10 bases align to TRBD2. The V gene end was trimmed by 11 bases and the J gene end by 0 bases; junction bases not matched to a gene: 13. Germline lookup yields CDR1 SEHNR and CDR2 FQNEAQ (reference sequence). The CDR3 runs 17 residues. The CDR3 coding sequence is TGTGCCTTAAGCAGGGCTAGCGGGAGACGCTCCTACAATGAGCAGTTCTTC. Translating gives CALSRASGRRSYNEQFF.

The V call is TRBV7-3, the J call TRBJ1-1; D is ambiguous. Germline V gene data show CDR1 as SGHTA and CDR2 as FQGTGA. CDR3 length: 13 amino acids. V was shortened by 1 base and J by 2 bases, with 5 bases between the two germline ends. In nucleotides, the CDR3 is TGTGCCAGCAGCTTAAAAAGTAACACTGAAGCTTTCTTT. This gives the protein CASSLKSNTEAFF. The whole variable domain, filled in from reference TRBV7-3 and TRBJ1-1, reads GAGVSQTPSNKVTEKGKYVELRCDPISGHTALYWYRQSLGQGPEFLIYFQGTGAADDSGLPNDRFFAVRPEGSVSTLKIQRTERGDSAVYLCASSLKSNTEAFFGQGTRLTVV.

V and J are TRBV19 and TRBJ1-3; D remains unclear. From germline, CDR1 is LNHDA and CDR2 SQIVND (reference sequence). The CDR3 is 14 residues long. V shed 5 bases and J shed 2 bases, with 10 bases lying between them. CDR3 nucleotide sequence: TGTGCCAGTAGTGAAATAAGCACTGGAAACACCATATATTTT. Translation: CASSEISTGNTIYF.

V is TRBV4-3 and J is TRBJ2-1, with D unclear. The germline V gene has CDR1 LGHNA and CDR2 YSLEER. The germline V and J ends were trimmed by 1 base and 6 bases, with 10 bases remaining between them. The CDR3 is 14 residues long. CDR3 DNA: TGCGCCAGCAGCCAAGGAGTTGCGTCCAATGAGCAGTTCTTC. Protein product: CASSQGVASNEQFF.

The rearrangement links TRBV14 to TRBJ1-1; 9 bases align to TRBD1. CDR3 size: 17 residues. Per the germline V gene, CDR1 is SGHDN and CDR2 is FVKESK. V shed 1 base and J 1 base; nucleotides not matched to a gene: 7. The CDR3 DNA is TGTGCCAGCAGCCAAGGGGACAGGGAGGCTAGGAACACTGAAGCTTTCTTT. Translated, it gives CASSQGDREARNTEAFF.

The rearrangement joins TRBV19 to TRBJ2-1; 10 bases line up with TRBD2. The CDR3 runs to 15 residues. V lost 3 bases and J lost 3; bases outside the gene matches: 2. Germline values: CDR1 LNHDA, CDR2 SQIVND (reference sequence). The CDR3 loop is CASSITSGVYNEQFF. CDR3 bases: TGTGCCAGTAGTATCACTAGCGGGGTCTACAATGAGCAGTTCTTC.

The chain uses TRBV5-1 and TRBJ2-1; D possibly corresponds to TRBD1 (6 bases). Between the trimmed V and J ends, which lost 1 base and 7 bases, there was a span of 15 bases. The germline V gene has CDR1 SGHRS and CDR2 YFSETQ. This CDR3 has 15 amino acids. The DNA for the CDR3 is TGCGCCAGCAGCTTGTCTACAGGGTTCGGAAATGAGCAGTTCTTC. It specifies CASSLSTGFGNEQFF.

This rearrangement joins TRBV30 to TRBJ2-7; D gene ambiguous. V was shortened by 0 bases and J by 6 bases, with 12 bases between the two germline ends. CDR1 and CDR2 from the germline V gene are GTSNPN and SVGIG (reference sequence). This CDR3 region has 13 residues. The CDR3 region has the DNA TGTGCCTGGAGTGTAGGGTTACTGGGCGAGCAGTACTTC. Protein product: CAWSVGLLGEQYF.

The chain joins TRBV6-5 to TRBJ1-2; TRBD1 agrees at 9 bases. The CDR3 contains 15 residues. CDR1 MNHEY and CDR2 SVGAGI come from the germline V gene. V trimming: 10 bases; J trimming: 0 bases; junction bases outside the gene matches: 9. CDR3 DNA: TGTGCCATCTCGATACAGGGGGCGACTAACTATGGCTACACCTTC. Translating gives CAISIQGATNYGYTF.

Note on this clone: The sample carries other DNA sequences with the same CDR3. CDR3 sequence (DNA): TGTGCCAGCAGTAACCTCTACGAGCAGTACTTC. Protein sequence: CASSNLYEQYF. The chain is built from TRBV6-5 and TRBJ2-7, with D hard to call. The CDR3 sequence is 11 residues long. CDR1 is MNHEY and CDR2 is SVGAGI in the germline V gene. Trimming pared 5 bases from V and 3 bases from J, leaving 5 bases between.

This rearrangement joins TRBV28 to TRBJ2-3, with D maybe TRBD2 (6 bases). The CDR3 consists of 15 residues. The germline CDR1 and CDR2 sequences are MDHEN and SYDVKM. V was clipped by 2 bases and J by 6 bases, with 15 bases between them. The CDR3: CASSLSVGGRDTQYF. As DNA, the CDR3 is TGTGCCAGCAGTTTAAGTGTGGGAGGAAGGGATACGCAGTATTTT.

The gene calls are TRBV6-4 and TRBJ1-5; 10 positions match TRBD1. V lost 7 bases and J lost 5; bases outside the gene matches: 8. The CDR3 loop spans 15 amino acids. The V gene's germline CDR1 is MRHNA and CDR2 SNTAGT. The CDR3 is CASTLRDRGHQPQHF. The CDR3 region has the DNA TGTGCCAGCACCCTCCGGGACAGGGGCCATCAGCCCCAGCATTTT.

The CDR3 DNA is TGTGCCAGCTCAGTGGGAACATATGGCTACACCTTC. Its protein is CASSVGTYGYTF. The chain joins TRBV18 to TRBJ1-2; D is unresolved. The ends were cut back, 5 bases at V and 5 bases at J, with 9 bases in the middle. The CDR3 totals 12 residues. Germline-derived CDR1 and CDR2 are KGHSH and LQKENI.

V usage is TRBV30 and J usage is TRBJ1-5; the D gene is possibly TRBD1 (5 bases). Trimming stripped 3 bases from V and 6 bases from J, with 12 bases between. Per the germline V gene, CDR1 is GTSNPN and CDR2 is SVGIG (reference sequence). CDR3 length: 13 amino acids. As DNA, the CDR3 is TGTGCCTGGAGCGAATTCCAGGGTCAGCCCCAGCATTTT. Its translation is CAWSEFQGQPQHF. Combining the CDR3 with reference TRBV30 and TRBJ1-5 gives the whole variable domain SQTIHQWPATLVQPVGSPLSLECTVEGTSNPNLYWYRQAAGRGLQLLFYSVGIGQISSEVPQNLSASRPQDRQFILSSKKLLLSDSGFYLCAWSEFQGQPQHFGDGTRLSIL.

J is TRBJ1-2 and V is TRBV7-8; weak D call: TRBD1 (5 bases). Germline assignment: CDR1 SGHVS and CDR2 FQNEAQ. This CDR3 contains 14 residues. V lost 0 bases and J lost 2, with 7 bases in between. Here the CDR3 reads CASSLAGGNYGYTF. As DNA, the CDR3 is TGTGCCAGCAGCTTAGCGGGGGGGAACTATGGCTACACCTTC.

V and J are TRBV11-3 and TRBJ1-5, with 9 bases identical to TRBD1. CDR1 and CDR2 from the germline V gene are SGHNT and YENEEA. This CDR3 spans 19 amino acids. Germline trimming cut 5 bases from V and 0 bases from J; bases unmatched to any gene: 14. CDR3 nucleotide sequence: TGTGCCAGCAGCCCCGAGGACAGGGGCCCCCGATATAGCAATCAGCCCCAGCATTTT. It is translated as CASSPEDRGPRYSNQPQHF.

This clone was counted once. The chain has TRBV27 and TRBJ2-7; D unclear. The CDR3 totals 14 residues. The germline CDR1 and CDR2 sequences are MNHEY and SMNVEV (reference sequence). V lost 2 bases and J 3 bases, leaving 11 bases between the germline ends. CDR3 DNA: TGTGCCAGCAGTTTAGGTCGGCGAATCTACGAGCAGTACTTC. Amino acids: CASSLGRRIYEQYF.

This clone was detected once. V usage is TRBV4-1 and J usage is TRBJ1-1; D is undetermined. This CDR3 has 13 amino acids. Germline values: CDR1 MGHRA, CDR2 YSYEKL. Deletions cut 4 bases from V and 2 bases from J, with 8 bases between. The CDR3 is CASSLDFNTEAFF. The CDR3 coding sequence is TGCGCCAGCAGCCTGGACTTCAACACTGAAGCTTTCTTT.

The genes are TRBV5-1 and TRBJ2-2; 10 nucleotides match TRBD2. There are 17 residues in the CDR3. With 5 bases clipped from V and 5 bases from J, the junction kept 12 bases outside the gene matches. In germline, CDR1 is SGHRS, CDR2 YFSETQ. The CDR3 reads CASRHGGSGRSTGELFF. The CDR3 coding sequence is TGCGCCAGCAGACACGGGGGTAGCGGGAGGAGTACCGGGGAGCTGTTTTTT.

The gene calls are TRBV4-3 and TRBJ2-1; D may be TRBD2 (5 bases). Trimming left V 0 bases short and J 3 bases short, with 9 bases between. CDR3 length: 15 residues. Germline V CDR1 and CDR2: LGHNA, YSLEER. DNA for the CDR3: TGCGCCAGCAGCCAAGACCTGACTAACTACAATGAGCAGTTCTTC. Its protein product is CASSQDLTNYNEQFF.

The V and J genes are TRBV19 and TRBJ2-1; D is undetermined. This CDR3 contains 16 residues. Per the germline V gene, CDR1 is LNHDA and CDR2 is SQIVND (reference sequence). Trimming cost V 1 base and J 3 bases, with 13 bases left between them. Here the CDR3 DNA reads TGTGCCAGTAGTATAGGCACGGAGCCCCGCTACAATGAGCAGTTCTTC. Translated: CASSIGTEPRYNEQFF.

The chain combines TRBV6-5 with TRBJ2-1; D is undetermined. The CDR3 is 14 amino acids. Between the trimmed V and J ends, which lost 6 bases and 5 bases, there was a span of 14 bases. Germline V gene data show CDR1 as MNHEY and CDR2 as SVGAGI. The CDR3 here is CASRSPGLDNEQFF. The CDR3 nucleotides are TGTGCCAGCAGATCACCGGGTCTAGACAATGAGCAGTTCTTC.

The V call is TRBV6-2 or TRBV6-3, the J call TRBJ1-5; TRBD1 is a possible D gene (6 bases). This CDR3 has 15 residues. Per germline, CDR1 MNHEY and CDR2 SVGEGT. V was pared by 6 bases and J by 2 bases, with 14 bases between. The CDR3 here is CASSAGVGGNQPQHF. CDR3 in DNA: TGTGCCAGCAGCGCAGGGGTAGGTGGCAATCAGCCCCAGCATTTT.

This chain connects TRBV28 to TRBJ2-2; weak D call: TRBD1 (5 bases). From germline, CDR1 is MDHEN and CDR2 SYDVKM. Trimming shortened V by 6 bases and J by 2 bases, and 13 bases separated the two germline ends. The CDR3 totals 15 residues. The CDR3 region has the DNA TGTGCCAGCAGCCGGACACCTCCAAACACCGGGGAGCTGTTTTTT. It yields the protein CASSRTPPNTGELFF.